Shown below are 7 T cell receptor beta chains from a single sample sequenced in a study of T-cell memory formation after mild COVID-19. Via MiXCR, TCRdb re-called the 5' RACE reads, giving one row per CDR3 protein. The data contain around 47,000 distinct CDR3 sequences, roughly 9.8% of them seen just once; the ten biggest clones take up 12%. Sequenced material: PBMCs or a T cell subset sorted from them (not recorded which). Every receptor here comes from an adult woman who had mild COVID-19 (a few samples of this study predate the infection). Cell type and time point are not known.

V and J are TRBV7-9 and TRBJ2-7, with 8 bases fitting TRBD1. The CDR3 covers 14 residues. In germline, CDR1 is SEHNR, CDR2 FQNEAQ (reference sequence). V dropped 6 bases and J dropped 4; count of bases not matched to a gene: 8. For the CDR3, the DNA is TGTGCCAGCAGTGACGGGACAGGCCTTTACGAGCAGTACTTC. Its protein is CASSDGTGLYEQYF.

This chain links TRBV7-8 with TRBJ1-2, with a tentative D call TRBD1 (6 bases). Germline CDR1 SGHVS, CDR2 FQNEAQ. V lost 3 bases, J lost 12 bases, and 14 bases lay in between. This CDR3 has 12 residues. The DNA of the CDR3 is TGTGCCAGCAGCTTCTCGAGGACAGCGGACACCTTC. Translated: CASSFSRTADTF.

This clonotype was counted only a few times. The J gene is TRBJ2-5, the V gene TRBV14; 13 bases fit TRBD2. This CDR3 has 15 residues. V trimming: 3 bases; J trimming: 4 bases; junction bases outside the gene matches: 2. Germline V gene data show CDR1 as SGHDN and CDR2 as FVKESK. The CDR3 nucleotides read TGTGCCAGCAGCCAGGGACTAGCGGGAACAGAGACCCAGTACTTC. Its protein is CASSQGLAGTETQYF. Together with reference TRBV14 and TRBJ2-5, the CDR3 gives the full variable domain: EAGVTQFPSHSVIEKGQTVTLRCDPISGHDNLYWYRRVMGKEIKFLLHFVKESKQDESGMPNNRFLAERTGGTYSTLKVQPAELEDSGVYFCASSQGLAGTETQYFGPGTRLLVL.

This clonotype was seen only a few times. The V call is TRBV11-3, the J call TRBJ2-7, with D hard to call. Trimming left V 6 bases short and J 1 base short, with 13 bases between. Germline-derived CDR1 and CDR2 are SGHNT and YENEEA. This CDR3 has 14 amino acids. This CDR3 reads CASSNPVVSYEQYF. CDR3 DNA: TGTGCCAGCAGTAACCCCGTGGTATCCTACGAGCAGTACTTC.

This clonotype came up a few times. The rearrangement links TRBV4-3 to TRBJ1-5; no definite D call. Trimming took off 2 bases at V and 6 bases at J, with 8 bases between the two ends. The V gene's germline CDR1 is LGHNA and CDR2 YSLEER. This CDR3 is 13 amino acids long. The CDR3 nucleotides are TGCGCCAGCAGCCAAATGCTCGGTCAGCCCCAGCATTTT. The encoded protein is CASSQMLGQPQHF.

The chain carries TRBV7-2 and TRBJ1-1; tentative D call: TRBD1 (5 bases). Germline lookup yields CDR1 SGHTA and CDR2 FQGNSA. CDR3 length: 17 residues. The V gene lost 1 base and the J gene lost 1 base, with 16 bases spanning the gap. The CDR3 sequence is CASSLERPDRRNTEAFF. The CDR3, as DNA: TGTGCCAGCAGCTTAGAACGACCAGACAGACGGAACACTGAAGCTTTCTTT.

This clonotype was detected only a few times. The J gene is TRBJ2-5, the V gene TRBV7-9, with 8 nucleotides matching TRBD1. Germline V lookup: CDR1 SEHNR, CDR2 FQNEAQ (reference sequence). The ends lost 3 bases at V and 3 bases at J; junction bases unmatched: 6. This CDR3 is 15 amino acids long. The CDR3 protein is CASSFSDRGEETQYF. CDR3 sequence (DNA): TGTGCCAGCAGCTTCTCTGACAGGGGTGAAGAGACCCAGTACTTC.